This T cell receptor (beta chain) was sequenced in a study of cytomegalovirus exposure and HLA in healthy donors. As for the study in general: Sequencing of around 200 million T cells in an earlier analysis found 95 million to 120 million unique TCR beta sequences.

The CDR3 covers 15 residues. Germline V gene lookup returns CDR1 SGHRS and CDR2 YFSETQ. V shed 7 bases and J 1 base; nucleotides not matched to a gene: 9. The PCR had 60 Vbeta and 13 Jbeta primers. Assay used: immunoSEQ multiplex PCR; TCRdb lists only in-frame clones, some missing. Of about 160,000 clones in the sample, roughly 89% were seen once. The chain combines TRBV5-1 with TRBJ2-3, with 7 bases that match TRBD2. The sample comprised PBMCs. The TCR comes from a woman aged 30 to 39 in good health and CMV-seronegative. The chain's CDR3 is CASGLTSARTDTQYF. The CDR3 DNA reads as TGCGCCAGCGGACTAACTAGCGCCCGCACAGATACGCAGTATTTT.